The 29 T cell receptor beta chains given below trace back to one sample, sequenced in a study of blood T cells in healthy people across ages. Through a sample-barcoded 5' primer and a J-beta primer mix, a second PCR was run for about 6 to 11 cycles. TCRdb reanalysed the 5' RACE reads using MiXCR and keeps one entry per CDR3 protein. Found here are roughly 800,000 distinct CDR3 sequences, roughly 64% of them singletons; the top ten hold approximately 23%. Sequenced input: blood. All receptors derive from a man aged 25-45 years in good health.

This clonotype was seen more than once but under ten times. The DNA for the CDR3 is TGCAGTGGATCCCAGGGGACTGAAGCTTTCTTT. This sequence encodes CSGSQGTEAFF. The rearrangement uses TRBV20-1 and TRBJ1-1, with D possibly TRBD1 on 6 matching bases. The V gene's germline CDR1 is DFQATT and CDR2 SNEGSKA (reference sequence). This CDR3 contains 11 residues. The V and J ends lost 7 bases and 5 bases respectively, with 11 bases between them.

This clonotype has a handful of counts. V and J are TRBV29-1 and TRBJ2-1, with D possibly called TRBD1 or TRBD2 (5 bases each). Trimming shortened V by 5 bases and J by 0 bases, and 14 bases separated the two germline ends. CDR1 is SQVTM and CDR2 is ANQGSEA in the germline V gene. This CDR3 has 15 residues. CDR3 loop: CSVHTGTSSYNEQFF. CDR3 coding DNA: TGCAGCGTTCACACGGGGACCAGCTCCTACAATGAGCAGTTCTTC.

The rearrangement links TRBV7-2 to TRBJ1-2; 9 positions agree with TRBD1. V trimming: 5 bases; J trimming: 5 bases; junction bases outside the gene matches: 6. The germline V gene encodes CDR1 SGHTA and CDR2 FQGNSA. This CDR3 is built from 14 residues. CDR3 protein: CASSTTTGGYGYTF. Here the CDR3 DNA reads TGTGCCAGCAGCACCACGACAGGGGGTTATGGCTACACCTTC.

This chain connects TRBV29-1 to TRBJ2-7; TRBD1 matches 7 bases. The V segment lost 0 bases and the J segment 5 bases; nucleotides outside the gene matches: 7. The CDR3 loop spans 14 amino acids. Germline V gives CDR1 SQVTM, CDR2 ANQGSEA. CDR3 residues: CSVEDRDRAHEQYF. The CDR3 DNA is TGCAGCGTTGAAGACCGAGACAGGGCCCACGAGCAGTACTTC.

This clonotype occurred a few times. This rearrangement joins TRBV20-1 to TRBJ2-1; a weak D match, TRBD1 (6 bases). The CDR3 spans 12 residues. Germline CDR1 reads DFQATT; CDR2 reads SNEGSKA (reference sequence). Trimming removed 0 bases at V and 7 bases at J, with 7 bases between. CDR3 in DNA: TGCAGTGCTAGAGATACAGGGAATGAGCAGTTCTTC. This translates into CSARDTGNEQFF.

The J gene is TRBJ2-1, the V gene TRBV20-1; 12 nucleotides agree with TRBD2. V dropped 6 bases and J dropped 3; count of bases not matched to a gene: 6. CDR3 size: 15 residues. CDR1 is DFQATT, CDR2 SNEGSKA, per germline (reference sequence). This CDR3 reads CSADGLAGLYNEQFF. The CDR3 region has the DNA TGCAGTGCGGACGGACTAGCGGGACTCTACAATGAGCAGTTCTTC.

The rearrangement links TRBV20-1 to TRBJ2-5; D remains ambiguous. V was cut by 3 bases and J by 4 bases, with 15 bases left in between. In germline, CDR1 is DFQATT, CDR2 SNEGSKA (reference sequence). The CDR3 is made up of 14 amino acids. The CDR3 loop is CSASRADPLETQYF. The CDR3 DNA reads TGCAGTGCTAGCCGGGCAGACCCTTTAGAGACCCAGTACTTC.

The rearrangement links TRBV5-1 to TRBJ1-2, with D possibly TRBD1 on 6 matching bases. V lost 4 bases to trimming and J lost 8 bases, with 15 bases between them. Germline CDR1 reads SGHRS; CDR2 reads YFSETQ. The CDR3 is 13 residues long. The CDR3 sequence: CASSSTPGDGYTF. The CDR3 DNA is TGCGCCAGCAGCAGTACACCAGGGGACGGCTACACCTTC.

In this sample, this clonotype turned up a few times. This chain joins TRBV29-1 and TRBJ2-1; 7 bases agree with TRBD2. V was clipped by 6 bases and J by 8 bases; unmatched bases: 19. The CDR3 runs to 16 residues. Germline lookup yields CDR1 SQVTM and CDR2 ANQGSEA. In DNA, the CDR3 is TGCAGCGTGGCTACTCCGGGACTAATGATCGTGGATGAGCAGTTCTTC. The encoded protein is CSVATPGLMIVDEQFF.

V usage is TRBV6-5 and J usage is TRBJ1-6, with a possible D match to TRBD1 (6 bases). V dropped 3 bases and J dropped 10 bases, with 22 bases sitting between them. Germline V gene data show CDR1 as MNHEY and CDR2 as SVGAGI. The CDR3 runs to 17 residues. CDR3 loop: CASSYSGRQAPQSPLHF. Written as DNA, the CDR3 is TGTGCCAGCAGTTATTCCGGCAGACAGGCTCCTCAGTCACCCCTCCACTTT.

The V gene is TRBV6-5, the J gene TRBJ2-2; possibly TRBD2 for D (6 bases). V dropped 0 bases and J dropped 6 bases, with 11 bases sitting between them. CDR1 MNHEY and CDR2 SVGAGI come from the germline V gene. CDR3 length: 15 residues. The chain's CDR3 is CASSYSWEVAGELFF. CDR3 nucleotide sequence: TGTGCCAGCAGTTACTCGTGGGAGGTGGCCGGGGAGCTGTTTTTT.

The chain uses TRBV7-2 and TRBJ2-5; TRBD2 might be the D (6 bases). Trimming shortened V by 1 base and J by 3 bases, and 15 bases separated the two germline ends. This CDR3 contains 16 residues. From germline, CDR1 is SGHTA and CDR2 FQGNSA. The CDR3: CASSLVVGWGEETQYF. The CDR3 bases are TGTGCCAGCAGCTTAGTCGTAGGCTGGGGGGAAGAGACCCAGTACTTC.

This clonotype was seen a handful of times. J is TRBJ2-7 and V is TRBV12-3 or TRBV12-4, with D perhaps assigned TRBD1 or TRBD2 (6 bases each). The CDR3 loop spans 16 amino acids. V was trimmed by 8 bases and J by 0 bases, leaving 20 bases between them. CDR3 sequence (DNA): TGTGCCAGCCAACCGACCGGGGGCAGCAGCTCCTACGAGCAGTACTTC. Translating gives CASQPTGGSSSYEQYF.

The chain combines TRBV20-1 with TRBJ1-2; 10 bases line up with TRBD1. J lost 7 bases, V lost 6 bases, and 8 bases had no gene match. Germline V gene lookup returns CDR1 DFQATT and CDR2 SNEGSKA (reference sequence). The CDR3 runs 13 residues. The CDR3 nucleotides are TGCAGTGCACCGAGCCGGGACAGGGGTGGCTACACCTTC. Its translation is CSAPSRDRGGYTF.

The gene calls are TRBV30 and TRBJ2-5; D is uncertain. The CDR3 loop spans 13 amino acids. CDR1 and CDR2 (germline): GTSNPN, SVGIG (reference sequence). V gave up 4 bases and J gave up 5 bases, with 14 bases separating them. The CDR3 DNA reads as TGTGCCTGGAATGGGCTTGACATGGAGACCCAGTACTTC. Translated, it gives CAWNGLDMETQYF.

The rearrangement links TRBV7-9 to TRBJ2-7; D possibly matches TRBD1 or TRBD2 (6 bases each). V lost 6 bases, J lost 3 bases, and 12 bases lay in between. This CDR3 has 13 amino acids. Germline V gene lookup returns CDR1 SEHNR and CDR2 FQNEAQ (reference sequence). CDR3 DNA: TGTGCCAGCAGTCGGGGGCCTGTCTACGAGCAGTACTTC. Translating gives CASSRGPVYEQYF.

The chain has TRBV9 and TRBJ2-7, with D possibly being TRBD1 (5 bases). The CDR3 runs to 16 residues. The V end lost 0 bases, the J end lost 7 bases, and 20 bases lay between the germline ends. CDR1 SGDLS and CDR2 YYNGEE come from the germline V gene. The chain's CDR3 is CASSVDDRPSYNEQYF. CDR3 DNA sequence: TGTGCCAGCAGCGTAGATGACAGACCCTCCTACAATGAGCAGTACTTC.

V gene TRBV7-8 combines with J gene TRBJ2-7; 11 positions match TRBD1. This CDR3 is 16 amino acids long. Germline V CDR1 and CDR2: SGHVS, FQNEAQ. J was trimmed by 1 base and V by 1 base; bases with no gene match: 3. CDR3 DNA sequence: TGTGCCAGCAGCTTAGAGGGGACAGGGGGATCCTACGAGCAGTACTTC. Amino acid sequence: CASSLEGTGGSYEQYF. Full variable domain (missing parts from reference TRBV7-8 and TRBJ2-7): GAGVSQSPRYKVAKRGQDVALRCDPISGHVSLFWYQQALGQGPEFLTYFQNEAQLDKSGLPSDRFFAERPEGSVSTLKIQRTQQEDSAVYLCASSLEGTGGSYEQYFGPGTRLTVT.

The chain has TRBV7-6 and TRBJ1-5; D ambiguous. Trimming removed 8 bases from V and 5 bases from J, with 10 bases in between. The CDR3 is made up of 12 amino acids. From germline, CDR1 is SGHVS and CDR2 FNYEAQ. The CDR3 DNA reads as TGTGCCAGCGGGAGCGGCTATCAGCCCCAGCATTTT. Amino acid sequence: CASGSGYQPQHF.

There are a few counts of this clonotype. The chain combines TRBV7-2 with TRBJ2-5; the match to TRBD2 covers 11 bases. This CDR3 contains 16 residues. Germline loops: CDR1 SGHTA, CDR2 FQGNSA. V dropped 5 bases and J dropped 3; count of bases not matched to a gene: 8. CDR3: CASSPGASGGKETQYF. The CDR3 DNA reads as TGTGCCAGCAGCCCCGGGGCTAGCGGGGGGAAAGAGACCCAGTACTTC.

This rearrangement joins TRBV6-2 or TRBV6-3 to TRBJ2-7; D may be TRBD1 (5 bases). Trimming took 5 bases from V and 3 from J, leaving 14 bases between them. This CDR3 has 14 amino acids. Germline V gene data show CDR1 as MNHEY and CDR2 as SVGEGT. The CDR3 here is CASSTSQGSYEQYF. DNA of the CDR3: TGTGCCAGCAGTACTTCCCAGGGTAGCTACGAGCAGTACTTC.

The V gene is TRBV4-3, the J gene TRBJ2-7, with D perhaps TRBD1 or TRBD2 (5 bases each). The J call may be in error: the DNA end matches TRBJ2-5 better. This CDR3 contains 15 residues. The V gene's germline CDR1 is LGHNA and CDR2 YSLEER. CDR3 sequence reads: CASSQVPGAGETQYF. CDR3 nucleotides: TGCGCCAGCAGCCAAGTACCTGGGGCGGGCGAGACCCAGTACTTC.

This clonotype was found many times. The rearrangement links TRBV10-3 to TRBJ1-2, with 7 bases identical to TRBD1. CDR3 length: 14 amino acids. Germline V gene data show CDR1 as ENHRY and CDR2 as SYGVKD. V shed 0 bases and J 7 bases; nucleotides not matched to a gene: 5. CDR3 in DNA: TGTGCCATCAGTGAGTCGACAGGGACGGGTGGCTACACCTTC. It codes for CAISESTGTGGYTF.

This clonotype was detected many times. V usage is TRBV5-1 and J usage is TRBJ2-4; D remains ambiguous. The germline CDR1 and CDR2 sequences are SGHRS and YFSETQ. The CDR3 totals 15 residues. V was trimmed by 0 bases and J by 0 bases, leaving 7 bases between them. The CDR3: CASSLDGLAKNIQYF. In nucleotides, the CDR3 is TGCGCCAGCAGCTTGGACGGGCTAGCCAAAAACATTCAGTACTTC.

The chain joins TRBV20-1 to TRBJ1-5; 10 nucleotides agree with TRBD1. CDR3 size: 15 residues. Germline V lookup: CDR1 DFQATT, CDR2 SNEGSKA (reference sequence). V shed 2 bases, J shed 6 bases, and the junction held 7 bases outside the gene matches. Written as DNA, the CDR3 is TGCAGTGCTAGACCCACTTGGACAGGGGGTCAGCCCCAGCATTTT. Amino acids: CSARPTWTGGQPQHF.

The chain combines TRBV5-1 with TRBJ2-5; D gene ambiguous. Trimming removed 0 bases from V and 7 bases from J, with 13 bases in between. In germline, CDR1 is SGHRS, CDR2 YFSETQ. The CDR3 has 14 amino acids. The CDR3 DNA sequence: TGCGCCAGCAGCTTGGCCCGCGGCGAAGGGACCCAGTACTTC. Amino acids: CASSLARGEGTQYF.

This chain connects TRBV20-1 to TRBJ2-3; D is undetermined. CDR1 is DFQATT and CDR2 is SNEGSKA in the germline V gene (reference sequence). Trimming left V 6 bases short and J 4 bases short, with 8 bases between. The CDR3 covers 11 residues. CDR3 sequence: CSAQLPDTQYF. CDR3 bases: TGCAGTGCCCAGCTGCCAGATACGCAGTATTTT.

The V and J genes are TRBV11-2 and TRBJ2-1, with 10 bases lining up with TRBD2. The CDR3 spans 13 residues. Germline assignment: CDR1 SGHAT and CDR2 FQNNGV. V gave up 6 bases and J gave up 8 bases; unmatched junction bases: 4. The CDR3 loop reads CASRLAGVYEQFF. As DNA, the CDR3 is TGTGCCAGCAGGCTAGCGGGAGTATATGAGCAGTTCTTC. Looking up the rest from reference TRBV11-2 and TRBJ2-1 gives the full variable domain: EAGVAQSPRYKIIEKRQSVAFWCNPISGHATLYWYQQILGQGPKLLIQFQNNGVVDDSQLPKDRFSAERLKGVDSTLKIQPAKLEDSAVYLCASRLAGVYEQFFGPGTRLTVL.

The chain is built from TRBV20-1 and TRBJ2-6; no clear D gene. CDR3 length: 16 amino acids. The V end lost 6 bases, the J end lost 0 bases, and 15 bases lay between the germline ends. Germline-derived CDR1 and CDR2 are DFQATT and SNEGSKA (reference sequence). CDR3: CSATPDGYSGANVLTF. For the CDR3, the DNA is TGCAGTGCGACGCCCGACGGATACTCTGGGGCCAACGTCCTGACTTTC.